This T cell receptor beta chain was found in a study of graft-versus-host responses after intestinal transplantation. Looking at the study overall: Those transplanted obtained multivisceral, liver-intestinal, or isolated intestinal grafts. Anti-thymocyte globulin served as induction for all recipients, who then took tacrolimus and steroids for around 3 years. Whole-study results and caveats: GvH clones occurred in recipient marrow; some first appeared in ileum or blood. Circulating GvH clone levels at their peak were associated with HvG declines (early post-transplant).

As to this clone: Its specificity is not known.

The CDR3 extends over 14 amino acids. Germline-derived CDR1 and CDR2 are ENHRY and SYGVKD. The junction had 3 bases not matched to a gene; V was cut back by 5 bases and J by 0 bases. Clones were sequenced by immunoSEQ multiplex PCR, and TCRdb holds only the in-frame ones, with some missing. Here the sample spans around 90,000 clones, more than 90% being singletons. V and J are TRBV10-3 and TRBJ2-7, with 8 bases aligning to TRBD1. Sequencing was performed on unstimulated CD4+ T cells sorted from spleen or lymph node cells, taken before intestinal transplant. The source is a human donor who received an intestinal transplant. CDR3 amino acids: CAISRDRSSYEQYF. The CDR3 DNA sequence: TGTGCCATCAGTCGGGACAGGAGCTCCTACGAGCAGTACTTC.